This TCR beta chain is drawn from a study of spatial heterogeneity in lung cancer. Study context: Raw reads showed each unique TCR and UMI combination turning up more than ten times on average.

The time point was: sample taken at primary tumor resection. Unsorted whole RNA of tumor, nontumor lung or frozen PBMC was sequenced. The cohort: over 65 early-stage, untreated non-small cell lung cancer patients. The junction had 13 bases not matched to a gene; V was cut back by 5 bases and J by 3 bases. The CDR3 is made up of 17 amino acids. The library protocol tagged each TCR cDNA with a unique molecular identifier. TCRdb re-analysed the 5' RACE reads in MiXCR, keeping a single row per CDR3 protein. The repertoire has roughly 4,000 distinct CDR3 sequences, approximately 20% of them found once; the top ten carry more than 60%.

This material consisted of PBMCs, taken at surgery. This TCR was sampled from a male donor with early-stage non-small cell lung cancer. This chain connects TRBV12-3 or TRBV12-4 to TRBJ2-3, with TRBD2 identical over 8 bases. The CDR3 coding sequence is TGTGCCAGCAGTCCACAGTCCAGACTAGCGAGGACAGATACGCAGTATTTT. It encodes CASSPQSRLARTDTQYF.